This T cell receptor beta chain is from a study of control samples from healthy donors and cancer patients. Using immunoSEQ multiplex PCR, the repertoire was profiled, and TCRdb retains in-frame clones only, with some absent. Of about 79,000 clones listed, over 85% are singletons. This CDR3 region has 17 residues. The germline V gene has CDR1 ENHRY and CDR2 SYGVKD. With 4 bases clipped from V and 4 bases from J, the junction kept 7 bases outside the gene matches. V and J are TRBV10-3 and TRBJ2-2, with 12 bases that match TRBD2. The TCR comes from a middle-aged woman with lung cancer. Sequencing was performed on PBMCs. The CDR3 DNA reads as TGTGCCATCAGTGGACTAGCGGGGGCCGGGGGCACCGGGGAGCTGTTTTTT. It encodes CAISGLAGAGGTGELFF.